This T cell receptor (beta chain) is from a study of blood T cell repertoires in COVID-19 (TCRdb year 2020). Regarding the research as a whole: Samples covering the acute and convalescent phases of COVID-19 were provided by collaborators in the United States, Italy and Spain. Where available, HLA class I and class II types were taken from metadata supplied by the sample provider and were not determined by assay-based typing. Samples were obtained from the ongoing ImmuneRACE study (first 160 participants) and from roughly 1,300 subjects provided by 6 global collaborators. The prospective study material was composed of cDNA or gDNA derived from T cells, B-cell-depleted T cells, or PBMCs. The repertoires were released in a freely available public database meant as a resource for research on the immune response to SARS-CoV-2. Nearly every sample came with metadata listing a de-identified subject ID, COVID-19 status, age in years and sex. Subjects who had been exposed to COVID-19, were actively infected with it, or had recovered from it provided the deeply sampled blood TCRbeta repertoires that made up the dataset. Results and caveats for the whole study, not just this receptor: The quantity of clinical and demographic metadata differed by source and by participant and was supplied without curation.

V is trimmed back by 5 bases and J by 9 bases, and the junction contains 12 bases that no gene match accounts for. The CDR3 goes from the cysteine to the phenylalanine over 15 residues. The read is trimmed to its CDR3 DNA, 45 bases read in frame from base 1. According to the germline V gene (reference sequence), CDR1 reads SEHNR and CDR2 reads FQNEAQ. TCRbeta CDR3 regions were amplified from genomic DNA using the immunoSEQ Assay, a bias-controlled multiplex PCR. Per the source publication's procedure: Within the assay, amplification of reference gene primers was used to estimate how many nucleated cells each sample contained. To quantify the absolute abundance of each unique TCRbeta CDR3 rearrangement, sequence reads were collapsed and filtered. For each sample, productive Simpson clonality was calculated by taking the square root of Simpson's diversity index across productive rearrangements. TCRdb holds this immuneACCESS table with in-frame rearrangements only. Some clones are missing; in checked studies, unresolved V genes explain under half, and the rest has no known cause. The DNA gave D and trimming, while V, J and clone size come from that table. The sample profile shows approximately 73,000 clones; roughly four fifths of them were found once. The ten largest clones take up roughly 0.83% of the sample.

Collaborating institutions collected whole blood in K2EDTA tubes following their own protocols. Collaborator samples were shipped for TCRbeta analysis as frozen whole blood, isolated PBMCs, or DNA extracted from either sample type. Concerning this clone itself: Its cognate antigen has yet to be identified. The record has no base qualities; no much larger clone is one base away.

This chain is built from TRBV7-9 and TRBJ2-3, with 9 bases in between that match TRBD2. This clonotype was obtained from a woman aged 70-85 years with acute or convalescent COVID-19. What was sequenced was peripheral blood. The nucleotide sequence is TGTGCCAGCAGCCTCCAGGCTAGCGGGGTCCGGACGCAGTATTTT. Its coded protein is CASSLQASGVRTQYF.